This T cell receptor (beta chain) was identified in a study of T cell responses to AZD1222 COVID-19 vaccine (dated by TCRdb to the early 2020s). Background for the entire study: AZD1222 recipients given second doses at about 4 weeks or at about 12 weeks were pooled, since spike-specific TCR depth and breadth were not found to differ between the two schedules. A total of just over 230 trial participants underwent TCR sequencing, of whom around 200 received two doses of AZD1222 and about 25 received two doses of the MenACWY control vaccine. Trial participants were enrolled by age into 18-55, 56-69 and 70-plus year subgroups, with approximately 150, 30 and 60 TCR-sequenced participants respectively.

Per the publication, the time point label means: baseline before first vaccination. Samples from vaccinated people were obtained from the UK trials COV001 and COV002, which included a single-blind randomized controlled phase 2/3 trial of AZD1222 (ChAdOx1 nCoV-19) in healthy adults. For TCRbeta chain sequencing, PBMC samples from trial participants were taken at day 0 and at day 28 after the second dose. Points the paper makes about the study in general: After two AZD1222 doses, both the breadth and the depth of spike-specific TCRs were significantly higher than at day 0 and than in MenACWY recipients. Because no samples from the day 14 peak response were available, repertoires could be characterized only after the peak T cell response. Participants were mostly white British and included more females than males, and it was suggested by the authors that clonal diversity may have been underestimated. Conclusions about previously exposed vaccinees were limited because only five to seven AZD1222 recipients were SARS-CoV-2 seropositive at baseline. Reportedly, almost half of the unique spike-specific TCRs recognized epitopes lying outside the regions that are mutated in the B.1.351 and B.1.1.7 variants. In the small 56-69-year group, the increase in depth fell short of significance, most likely because of low power. The vaccine-associated CD4 TCRs covered the entire spike protein, and the dominant responses fell in regions 160-218 and 743-854.

The CDR3 regions of human TCRbeta chains were analyzed by immunosequencing. Per the authors' processing: Repertoire TCRs were matched against a reference library of SARS-CoV-2-specific TCRs generated with the MIRA antigen-specificity platform. Breadth meant the fraction of unique TCRs that were SARS-CoV-2-associated, whereas depth meant the fraction of total T cells that were SARS-CoV-2-associated. Each spike-specific TCR was assigned to its reactive spike region and to a CD4 or CD8 class using the MIRA data. Log10-transformed breadth and depth values were compared by one-way ANOVA with Sidak's multiple comparisons tests. TCRdb mirrors the immuneACCESS table, restricted to in-frame sequences. Some clones are absent from its copies; in checked studies, under half trace to an unresolved V gene, and the reason for the others is unknown. D and trimming were read from the DNA, whereas the V and J calls and clone size are those reported in that table. This sample holds some 130,000 clones; 90% were observed only once. Around 7% of the sample comes from the top ten.

As concerns this clone: Its antigen remains undetermined. No base-level quality is on record; no much larger clone is a single base apart.

This TCR derives from an adult in good health. Sequenced material: peripheral blood, taken on day 0 of AZD1222 vaccination.

The bases are TGTGCCAGCAGCCAAGATCCCCCGTGGCTAGGCCAAGAGACCCAGTACTTC. Its protein product is CASSQDPPWLGQETQYF. Recombination joined TRBV3-1 (or the pseudogene TRBV3-2) with TRBJ2-5; the D gene cannot be named for sure. V is shortened by 0 bases, J by 1 base, and the region joining them spans 15 bases. From its cysteine to its phenylalanine, the CDR3 spans 17 amino acids. The sequence is cut down to CDR3 DNA, 51 bases in frame from base 1. The germline V gene (reference sequence) yields LGHDT for CDR1 and YNNKEL for CDR2.